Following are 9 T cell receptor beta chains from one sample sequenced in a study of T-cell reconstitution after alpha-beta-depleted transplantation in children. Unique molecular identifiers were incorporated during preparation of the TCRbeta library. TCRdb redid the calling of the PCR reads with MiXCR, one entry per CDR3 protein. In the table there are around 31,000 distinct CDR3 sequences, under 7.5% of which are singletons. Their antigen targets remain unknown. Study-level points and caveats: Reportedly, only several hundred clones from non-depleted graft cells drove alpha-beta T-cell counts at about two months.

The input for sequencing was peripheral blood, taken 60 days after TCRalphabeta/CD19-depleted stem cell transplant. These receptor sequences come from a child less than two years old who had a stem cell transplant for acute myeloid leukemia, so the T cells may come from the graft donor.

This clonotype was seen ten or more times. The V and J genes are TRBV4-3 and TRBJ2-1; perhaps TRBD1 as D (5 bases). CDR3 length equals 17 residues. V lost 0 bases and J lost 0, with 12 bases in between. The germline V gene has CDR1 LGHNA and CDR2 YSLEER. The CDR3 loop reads CASSQEYPDSSYNEQFF. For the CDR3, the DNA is TGCGCCAGCAGCCAAGAATATCCTGACAGCTCCTACAATGAGCAGTTCTTC.

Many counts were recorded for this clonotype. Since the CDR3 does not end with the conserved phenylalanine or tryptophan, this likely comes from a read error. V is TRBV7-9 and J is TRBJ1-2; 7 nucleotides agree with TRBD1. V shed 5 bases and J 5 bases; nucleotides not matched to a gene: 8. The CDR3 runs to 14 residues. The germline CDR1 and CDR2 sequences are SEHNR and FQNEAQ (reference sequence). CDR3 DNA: TGTGCCAGCAGCCACCGGGACAGCCGGTATGGCTACACCTTA. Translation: CASSHRDSRYGYTL.

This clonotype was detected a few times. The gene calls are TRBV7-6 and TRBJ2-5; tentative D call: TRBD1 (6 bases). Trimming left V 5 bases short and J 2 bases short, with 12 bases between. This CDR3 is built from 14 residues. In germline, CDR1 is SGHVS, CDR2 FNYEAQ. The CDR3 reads CASSPRTVQETQYF. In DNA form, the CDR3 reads TGTGCCAGCAGCCCACGGACAGTTCAAGAGACCCAGTACTTC.

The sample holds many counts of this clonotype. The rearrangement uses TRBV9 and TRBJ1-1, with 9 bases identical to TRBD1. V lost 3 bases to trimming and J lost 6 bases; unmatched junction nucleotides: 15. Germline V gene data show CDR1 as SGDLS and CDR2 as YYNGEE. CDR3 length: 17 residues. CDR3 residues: CASSAGTGIKHGAEAFF. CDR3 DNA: TGTGCCAGCAGCGCCGGGACAGGGATTAAACATGGGGCTGAAGCTTTCTTT.

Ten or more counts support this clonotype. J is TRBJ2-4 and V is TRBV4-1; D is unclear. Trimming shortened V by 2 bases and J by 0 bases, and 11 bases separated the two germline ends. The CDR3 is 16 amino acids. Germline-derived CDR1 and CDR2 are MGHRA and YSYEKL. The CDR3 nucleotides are TGCGCCAGCAGCCAAAAGGCCGCTTTAGCCAAAAACATTCAGTACTTC. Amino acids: CASSQKAALAKNIQYF.

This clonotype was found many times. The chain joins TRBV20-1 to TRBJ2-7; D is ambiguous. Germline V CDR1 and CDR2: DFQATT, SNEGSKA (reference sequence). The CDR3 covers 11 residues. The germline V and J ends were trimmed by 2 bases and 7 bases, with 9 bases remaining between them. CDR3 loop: CSARPVMEQYF. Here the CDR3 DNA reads TGCAGTGCTAGACCGGTCATGGAGCAGTACTTC.

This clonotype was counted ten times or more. DNA of the CDR3: TGTGCCAGCAGGCTCCGGGACAGGGGGCTCGGCTATGGCTACACCTTC. Translating it yields CASRLRDRGLGYGYTF. The rearrangement joins TRBV6-2 or TRBV6-3 to TRBJ1-2; 12 bases are shared with TRBD1. With V trimmed by 6 bases and J by 4 bases, 9 bases remained unmatched. The CDR3 runs 16 residues. Germline CDR1 reads MNHEY; CDR2 reads SVGEGT.

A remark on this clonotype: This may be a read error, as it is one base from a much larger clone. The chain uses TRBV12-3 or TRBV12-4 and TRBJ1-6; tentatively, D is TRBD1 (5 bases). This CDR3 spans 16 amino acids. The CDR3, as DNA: TGTGCCACCAGTTTATACAGGAGCTCCTATAATTCACCCCTCCACTTT. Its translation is CATSLYRSSYNSPLHF.

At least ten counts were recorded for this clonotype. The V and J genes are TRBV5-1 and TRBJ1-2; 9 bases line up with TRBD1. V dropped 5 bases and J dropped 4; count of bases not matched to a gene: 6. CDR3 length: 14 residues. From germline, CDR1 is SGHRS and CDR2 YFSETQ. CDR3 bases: TGCGCCAGCAGACAAGGACAGGGGCTCTATGGCTACACCTTC. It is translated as CASRQGQGLYGYTF.